These 4 T cell receptor beta chains originate from one sample sequenced in a study of blood T cell repertoires in COVID-19. Generated by immunoSEQ multiplex PCR, the TCRdb table keeps only in-frame clones and is missing some. The repertoire includes some 240,000 clones, 80% to 85% of them detected once, and 5.2% sits in the top ten. The sample comprised peripheral blood. These receptor sequences come from a woman between 70 and 85 years old with COVID-19, enrolled during active disease.

This clone was counted a few times. The rearrangement links TRBV5-1 to TRBJ1-1; the D is unclear. V lost 0 bases to trimming and J lost 0 bases, with 9 bases between them. Germline CDR1 and CDR2: SGHRS and YFSETQ. The CDR3 is made up of 15 amino acids. CDR3 sequence: CASSLAERMNTEAFF. CDR3 sequence (DNA): TGCGCCAGCAGCTTGGCGGAGAGAATGAACACTGAAGCTTTCTTT.

The chain is built from TRBV24-1 and TRBJ1-1; the D is unclear. The germline gives CDR1 KGHDR, CDR2 SFDVKD. With 4 bases removed from V and 9 bases from J, the gap between germline ends came to 14 bases. This CDR3 comprises 13 residues. CDR3 in DNA: TGTGCCACCAGTGAGTCAAGTACTCCGAAAGCTTTCTTT. The encoded protein is CATSESSTPKAFF.

The J gene is TRBJ2-3, the V gene TRBV7-9, with TRBD1 matching 8 bases. The J segment lost 3 bases and the V segment lost 3 bases, leaving 5 bases of the junction unmatched. This CDR3 spans 15 amino acids. Germline lookup yields CDR1 SEHNR and CDR2 FQNEAQ (reference sequence). The CDR3 protein is CASSLDRAATDTQYF. CDR3 coding DNA: TGTGCCAGCAGCTTGGACAGGGCGGCGACAGATACGCAGTATTTT. Full variable domain (rest looked up from reference TRBV7-9 and TRBJ2-3): DTGVSQNPRHKITKRGQNVTFRCDPISEHNRLYWYRQTLGQGPEFLTYFQNEAQLEKSRLLSDRFSAERPKGSFSTLEIQRTEQGDSAMYLCASSLDRAATDTQYFGPGTRLTVL.

The DNA for the CDR3 is TGTGCCAGTAGGGGGACAGGGGTCGGGGAGACCCAGTACTTC. Its protein is CASRGTGVGETQYF. The rearrangement joins TRBV19 to TRBJ2-5, with 10 positions matching TRBD1. Trimming removed 6 bases from V and 5 bases from J; junction bases left unmatched: 6. This CDR3 spans 14 amino acids. Germline V gene sequence: CDR1 LNHDA, CDR2 SQIVND (reference sequence).